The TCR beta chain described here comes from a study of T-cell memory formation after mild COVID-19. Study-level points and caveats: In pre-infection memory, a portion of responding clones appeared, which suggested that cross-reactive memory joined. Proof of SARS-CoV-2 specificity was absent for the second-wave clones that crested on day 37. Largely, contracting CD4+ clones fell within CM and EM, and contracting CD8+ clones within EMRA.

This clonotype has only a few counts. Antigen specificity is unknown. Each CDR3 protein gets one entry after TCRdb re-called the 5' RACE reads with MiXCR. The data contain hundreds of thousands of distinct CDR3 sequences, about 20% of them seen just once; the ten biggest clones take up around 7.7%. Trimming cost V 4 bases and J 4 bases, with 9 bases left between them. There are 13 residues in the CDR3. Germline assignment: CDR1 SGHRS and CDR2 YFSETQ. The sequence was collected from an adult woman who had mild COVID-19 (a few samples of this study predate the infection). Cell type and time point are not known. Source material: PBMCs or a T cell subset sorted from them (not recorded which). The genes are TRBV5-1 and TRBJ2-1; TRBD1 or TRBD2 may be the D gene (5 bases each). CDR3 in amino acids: CASSVGDYNEQFF. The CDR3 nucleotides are TGCGCCAGCAGCGTGGGGGATTACAATGAGCAGTTCTTC.